This TCR beta chain was sequenced during a study of metastatic and nonmetastatic thyroid tumors. Across the whole study: A comparison of repertoires was made across blood and tumor or nodule tissue from malignant and benign thyroid patients. The study's findings and limits: It was reported that TCR beta diversity was significantly higher in malignant thyroid tumors than benign nodules, in blood and tumor.

All patients reached thyroid surgery having received no treatment beforehand. CDR3 length: 14 amino acids. The trim removed 2 bases at V and 0 bases at J, leaving 1 base unmatched. Germline V CDR1 and CDR2: MDHEN, SYDVKM. Under the authors' procedure: CDR3 was compared across clinicopathological groups, and the resulting differences were used to build a distant-metastasis classifier for papillary thyroid cancer. Using MiXCR, TCRdb re-called clones from the PCR reads. It is TCRdb's table, rather than the study itself, that gives the V and J calls and clone size. Found here are roughly 23,000 clones, about 23% of them singletons; the top ten hold over 55%. In this sample, this clone turned up many times. The antigen is unknown.

The chain carries TRBV28 and TRBJ2-7; the match to TRBD2 covers 7 bases. The sample was blood. The TCR was taken from a male donor with papillary thyroid cancer or a benign thyroid nodule (not recorded which). Some clones in this sample may be carry-over from other donors' samples. CDR3 bases: TGTGCCAGCAGTTTAGGCGGGAGCTCCTACGAGCAGTACTTC. Translation: CASSLGGSSYEQYF.